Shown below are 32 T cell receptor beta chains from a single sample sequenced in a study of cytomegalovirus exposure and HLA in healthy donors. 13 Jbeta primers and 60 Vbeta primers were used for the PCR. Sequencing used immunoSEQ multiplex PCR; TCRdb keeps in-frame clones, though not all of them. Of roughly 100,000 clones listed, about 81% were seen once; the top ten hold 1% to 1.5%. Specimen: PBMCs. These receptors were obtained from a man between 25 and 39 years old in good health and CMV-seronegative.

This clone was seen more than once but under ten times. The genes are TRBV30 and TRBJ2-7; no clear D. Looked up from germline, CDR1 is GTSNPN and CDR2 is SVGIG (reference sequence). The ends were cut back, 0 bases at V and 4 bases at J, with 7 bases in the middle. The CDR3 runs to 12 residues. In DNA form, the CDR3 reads TGTGCCTGGAGTGTACCCGGGTACGAGCAGTACTTC. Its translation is CAWSVPGYEQYF. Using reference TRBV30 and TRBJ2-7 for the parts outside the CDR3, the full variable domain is SQTIHQWPATLVQPVGSPLSLECTVEGTSNPNLYWYRQAAGRGLQLLFYSVGIGQISSEVPQNLSASRPQDRQFILSSKKLLLSDSGFYLCAWSVPGYEQYFGPGTRLTVT.

CDR3 sequence (DNA): TGTGCCAGCAGCGTCGGGTTGGGGCGCGAGCAGTACTTC. It yields the protein CASSVGLGREQYF. The V gene is TRBV7-9, the J gene TRBJ2-7, with D perhaps TRBD1 (5 bases). Germline V lookup: CDR1 SEHNR, CDR2 FQNEAQ (reference sequence). There are 13 residues in the CDR3. The V end was cut by 5 bases, the J end by 6 bases, with 14 bases between.

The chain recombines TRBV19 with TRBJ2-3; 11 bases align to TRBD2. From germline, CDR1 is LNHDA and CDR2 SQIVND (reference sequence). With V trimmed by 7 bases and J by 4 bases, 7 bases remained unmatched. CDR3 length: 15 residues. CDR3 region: CASKLTSGASDTQYF. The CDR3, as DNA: TGTGCCAGTAAGCTGACTAGCGGGGCCTCAGATACGCAGTATTTT. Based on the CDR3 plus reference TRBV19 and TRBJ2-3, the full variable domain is DGGITQSPKYLFRKEGQNVTLSCEQNLNHDAMYWYRQDPGQGLRLIYYSQIVNDFQKGDIAEGYSVSREKKESFPLTVTSAQKNPTAFYLCASKLTSGASDTQYFGPGTRLTVL.

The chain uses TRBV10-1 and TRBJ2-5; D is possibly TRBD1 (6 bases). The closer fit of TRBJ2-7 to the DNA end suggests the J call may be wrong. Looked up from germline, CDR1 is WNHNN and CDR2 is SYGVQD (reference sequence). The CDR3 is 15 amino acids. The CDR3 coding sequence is TGCGCCAGCAGTGAGTTTGCCCAGGGGCTGAACGAGCAGTACTTC. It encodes CASSEFAQGLNEQYF.

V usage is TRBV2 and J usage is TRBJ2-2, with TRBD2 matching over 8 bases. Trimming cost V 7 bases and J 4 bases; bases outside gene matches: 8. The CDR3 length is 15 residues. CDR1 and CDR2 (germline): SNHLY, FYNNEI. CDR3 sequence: CASNEREMATGELFF. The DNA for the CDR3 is TGTGCCAGCAACGAGCGGGAGATGGCCACCGGGGAGCTGTTTTTT. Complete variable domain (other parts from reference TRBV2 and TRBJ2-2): EPEVTQTPSHQVTQMGQEVILRCVPISNHLYFYWYRQILGQKVEFLVSFYNNEISEKSEIFDDQFSVERPDGSNFTLKIRSTKLEDSAMYFCASNEREMATGELFFGEGSRLTVL.

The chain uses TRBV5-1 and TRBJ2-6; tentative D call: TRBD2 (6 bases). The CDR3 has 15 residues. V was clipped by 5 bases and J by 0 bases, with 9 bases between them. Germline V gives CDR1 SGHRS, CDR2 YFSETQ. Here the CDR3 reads CASRGGDSGANVLTF. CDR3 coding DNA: TGCGCCAGCAGGGGAGGCGACTCTGGGGCCAACGTCCTGACTTTC.

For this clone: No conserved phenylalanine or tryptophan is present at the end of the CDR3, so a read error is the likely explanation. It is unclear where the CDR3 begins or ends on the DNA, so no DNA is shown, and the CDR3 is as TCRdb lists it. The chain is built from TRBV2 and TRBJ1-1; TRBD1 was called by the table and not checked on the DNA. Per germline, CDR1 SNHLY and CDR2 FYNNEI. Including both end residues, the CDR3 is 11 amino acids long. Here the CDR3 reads CASSDRDSRKV.

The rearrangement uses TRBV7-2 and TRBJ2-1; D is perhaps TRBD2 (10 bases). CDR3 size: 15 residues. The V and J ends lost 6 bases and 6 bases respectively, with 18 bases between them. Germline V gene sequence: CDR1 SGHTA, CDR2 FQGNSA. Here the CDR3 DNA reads TGTGCCAGCAGACTAGCGGGGACAGGGTCCAATGAGCAGTTCTTC. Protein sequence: CASRLAGTGSNEQFF.

CDR3 loop: CASSSQGYSNQPQHF. In nucleotides, the CDR3 is TGTGCCAGCTCATCACAGGGGTATAGCAATCAGCCCCAGCATTTT. The J gene is TRBJ1-5, the V gene TRBV18, with TRBD1 matching 7 bases. J was trimmed by 0 bases and V by 5 bases; bases with no gene match: 4. The CDR3 runs to 15 residues. Germline loops: CDR1 KGHSH, CDR2 LQKENI. Supplemented by reference TRBV18 and TRBJ1-5, the full variable domain reads NAGVMQNPRHLVRRRGQEARLRCSPMKGHSHVYWYRQLPEEGLKFMVYLQKENIIDESGMPKERFSAEFPKEGPSILRIQQVVRGDSAAYFCASSSQGYSNQPQHFGDGTRLSIL.

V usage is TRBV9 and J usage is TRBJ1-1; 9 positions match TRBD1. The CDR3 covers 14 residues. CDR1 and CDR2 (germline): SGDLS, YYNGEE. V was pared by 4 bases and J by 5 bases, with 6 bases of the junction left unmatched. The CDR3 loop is CASSNRDRVTEAFF. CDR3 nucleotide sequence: TGTGCCAGCAGCAACAGGGACAGGGTTACTGAAGCTTTCTTT. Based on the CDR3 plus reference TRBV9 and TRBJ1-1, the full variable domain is DSGVTQTPKHLITATGQRVTLRCSPRSGDLSVYWYQQSLDQGLQFLIQYYNGEERAKGNILERFSAQQFPDLHSELNLSSLELGDSALYFCASSNRDRVTEAFFGQGTRLTVV.

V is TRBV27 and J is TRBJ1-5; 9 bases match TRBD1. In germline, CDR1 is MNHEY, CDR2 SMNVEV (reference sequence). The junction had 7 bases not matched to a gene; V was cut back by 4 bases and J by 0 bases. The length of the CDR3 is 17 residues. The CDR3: CASSSGTGRYSNQPQHF. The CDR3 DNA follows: TGTGCCAGCAGTTCAGGGACAGGGAGATATAGCAATCAGCCCCAGCATTTT.

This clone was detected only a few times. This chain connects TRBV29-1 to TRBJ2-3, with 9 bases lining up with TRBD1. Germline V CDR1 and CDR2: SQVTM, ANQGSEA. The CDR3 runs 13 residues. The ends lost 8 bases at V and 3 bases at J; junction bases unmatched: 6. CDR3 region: CSLGGQGTDTQYF. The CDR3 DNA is TGCAGCTTGGGGGGACAGGGTACAGATACGCAGTATTTT.

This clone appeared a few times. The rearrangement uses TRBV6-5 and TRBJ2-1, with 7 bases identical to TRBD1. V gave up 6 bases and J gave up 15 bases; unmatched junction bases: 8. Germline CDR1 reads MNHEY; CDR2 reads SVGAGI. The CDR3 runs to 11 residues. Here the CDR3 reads CASRETGKTFF. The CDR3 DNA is TGTGCCAGCAGAGAGACAGGGAAGACGTTCTTC.

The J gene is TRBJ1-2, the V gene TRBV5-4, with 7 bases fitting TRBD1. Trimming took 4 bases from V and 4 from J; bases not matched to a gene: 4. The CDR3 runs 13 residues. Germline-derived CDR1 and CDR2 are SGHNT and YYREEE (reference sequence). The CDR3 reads CASSAGQIYGYTF. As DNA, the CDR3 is TGTGCCAGCAGCGCGGGACAGATCTATGGCTACACCTTC.

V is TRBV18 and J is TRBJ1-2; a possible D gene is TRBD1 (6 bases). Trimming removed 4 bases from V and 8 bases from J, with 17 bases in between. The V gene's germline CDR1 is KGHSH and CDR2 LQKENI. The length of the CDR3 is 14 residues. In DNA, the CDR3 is TGTGCCAGCTCACGCGACAGGAACTCCGACGGCTACACCTTC. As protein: CASSRDRNSDGYTF.

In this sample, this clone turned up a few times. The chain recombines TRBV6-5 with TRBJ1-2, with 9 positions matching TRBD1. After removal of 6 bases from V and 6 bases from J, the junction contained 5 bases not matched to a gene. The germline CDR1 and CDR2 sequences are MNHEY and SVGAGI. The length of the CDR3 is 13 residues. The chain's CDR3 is CASSDRGFHGYTF. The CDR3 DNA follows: TGTGCCAGCAGCGACAGGGGGTTCCATGGCTACACCTTC.

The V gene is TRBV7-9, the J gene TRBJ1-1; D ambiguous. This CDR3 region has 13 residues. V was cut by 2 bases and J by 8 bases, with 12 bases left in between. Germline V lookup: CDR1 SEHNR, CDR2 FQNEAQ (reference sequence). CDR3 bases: TGTGCCAGCAGCTTAACAGAGGGCACAGAAGCTTTCTTT. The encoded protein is CASSLTEGTEAFF. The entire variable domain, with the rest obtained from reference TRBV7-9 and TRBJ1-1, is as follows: DTGVSQNPRHKITKRGQNVTFRCDPISEHNRLYWYRQTLGQGPEFLTYFQNEAQLEKSRLLSDRFSAERPKGSFSTLEIQRTEQGDSAMYLCASSLTEGTEAFFGQGTRLTVV.

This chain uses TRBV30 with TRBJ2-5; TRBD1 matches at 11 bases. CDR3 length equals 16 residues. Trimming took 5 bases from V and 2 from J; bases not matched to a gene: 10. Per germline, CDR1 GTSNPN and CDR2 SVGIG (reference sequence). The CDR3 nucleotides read TGTGCCTGGCGAACGCCAGGGACAGGGGGACAAGAGACCCAGTACTTC. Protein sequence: CAWRTPGTGGQETQYF.

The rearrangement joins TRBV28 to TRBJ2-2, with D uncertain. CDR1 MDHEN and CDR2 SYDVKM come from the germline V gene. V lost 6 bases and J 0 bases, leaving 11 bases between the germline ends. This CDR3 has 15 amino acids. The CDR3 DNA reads TGTGCCAGCAGGACGGAACTAACGAACACCGGGGAGCTGTTTTTT. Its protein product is CASRTELTNTGELFF.

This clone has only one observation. CDR3 sequence (DNA): TGCGCCAGCAGCCGACAGGGGGAAAGCACTGAAGCTTTCTTT. The encoded protein is CASSRQGESTEAFF. The chain couples TRBV10-1 to TRBJ1-1, with 9 positions matching TRBD1. The germline V gene encodes CDR1 WNHNN and CDR2 SYGVQD (reference sequence). The CDR3 runs to 14 residues. V was clipped by 6 bases and J by 4 bases; unmatched bases: 6.

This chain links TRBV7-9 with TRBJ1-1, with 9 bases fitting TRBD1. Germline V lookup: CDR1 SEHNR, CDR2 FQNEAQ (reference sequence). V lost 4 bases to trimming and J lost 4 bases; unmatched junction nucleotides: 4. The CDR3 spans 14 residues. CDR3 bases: TGTGCCAGCAGCTATACAGGGGGCGGCACTGAAGCTTTCTTT. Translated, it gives CASSYTGGGTEAFF.

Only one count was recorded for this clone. For the CDR3, the DNA is TGTGCCAGCAGCTTAGAAGCCGGAAACACCATATATTTT. This encodes CASSLEAGNTIYF. V gene TRBV13 combines with J gene TRBJ1-3; D remains unclear. CDR1 and CDR2 from the germline V gene are PRHDT and FYEKMQ (reference sequence). Trimming left V 1 base short and J 4 bases short, with 5 bases between. The CDR3 consists of 13 residues.

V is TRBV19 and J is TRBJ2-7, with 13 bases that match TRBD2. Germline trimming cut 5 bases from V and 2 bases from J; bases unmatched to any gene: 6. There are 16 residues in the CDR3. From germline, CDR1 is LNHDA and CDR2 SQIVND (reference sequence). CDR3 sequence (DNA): TGTGCCAGTAGTGAGCAACTAGCGGGAGGGCCCTACGAGCAGTACTTC. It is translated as CASSEQLAGGPYEQYF.

The CDR3 region has the DNA TGTGCCAGCAGCGCACAGGCGGCCGCTAGCACAGATACGCAGTATTTT. Its protein is CASSAQAAASTDTQYF. The chain carries TRBV9 and TRBJ2-3; possible D gene TRBD1, 5 bases. V shed 3 bases and J shed 0 bases, with 14 bases lying between them. From germline, CDR1 is SGDLS and CDR2 YYNGEE. The CDR3 is 16 residues long.

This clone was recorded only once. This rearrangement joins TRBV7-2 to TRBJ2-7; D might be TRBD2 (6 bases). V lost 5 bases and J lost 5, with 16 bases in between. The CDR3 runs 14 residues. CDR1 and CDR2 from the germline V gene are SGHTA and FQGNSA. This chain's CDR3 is CASSDFRGRNEQYF. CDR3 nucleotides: TGTGCCAGCAGCGACTTTCGGGGGAGGAACGAGCAGTACTTC.

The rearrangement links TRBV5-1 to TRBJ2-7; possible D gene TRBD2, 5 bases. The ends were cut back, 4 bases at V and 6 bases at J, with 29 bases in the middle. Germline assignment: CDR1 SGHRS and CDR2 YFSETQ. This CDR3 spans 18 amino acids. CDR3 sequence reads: CASSPGSRGSGWKREQYF. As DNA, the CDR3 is TGCGCCAGCAGCCCCGGCTCACGAGGGAGCGGTTGGAAACGCGAGCAGTACTTC.

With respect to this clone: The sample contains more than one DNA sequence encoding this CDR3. The CDR3 is CASSSGLAGEQYF. CDR3 DNA: TGTGCCAGCAGCTCGGGACTAGCGGGCGAGCAGTACTTC. This sequence joins TRBV7-2 and TRBJ2-7; TRBD2 agrees at 12 bases. The V and J ends lost 4 bases and 6 bases, in that order; junction bases with no gene match: 1. The CDR3 loop spans 13 amino acids. CDR1 SGHTA and CDR2 FQGNSA come from the germline V gene.

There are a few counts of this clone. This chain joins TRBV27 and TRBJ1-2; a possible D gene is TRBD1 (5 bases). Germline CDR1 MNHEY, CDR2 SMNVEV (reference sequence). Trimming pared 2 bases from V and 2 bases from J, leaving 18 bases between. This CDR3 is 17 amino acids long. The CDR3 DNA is TGTGCCAGCAGTTTAACCCAGGAACAGGCCAAAAACTATGGCTACACCTTC. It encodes CASSLTQEQAKNYGYTF.

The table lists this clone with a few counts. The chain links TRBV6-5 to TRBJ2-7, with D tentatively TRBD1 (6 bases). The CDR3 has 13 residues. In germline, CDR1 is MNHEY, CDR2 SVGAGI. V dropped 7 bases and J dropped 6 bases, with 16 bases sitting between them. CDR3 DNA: TGTGCCAGCACTAAACTCGACAGGCGCGAGCAGTACTTC. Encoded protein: CASTKLDRREQYF.

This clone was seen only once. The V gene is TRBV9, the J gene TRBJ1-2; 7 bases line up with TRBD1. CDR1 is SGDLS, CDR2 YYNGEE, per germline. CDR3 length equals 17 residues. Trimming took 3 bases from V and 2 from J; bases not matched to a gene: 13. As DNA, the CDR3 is TGTGCCAGCAGCGCCAACAGGGGCCTCAGTGTGAACTATGGCTACACCTTC. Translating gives CASSANRGLSVNYGYTF. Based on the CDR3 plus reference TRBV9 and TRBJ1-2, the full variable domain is DSGVTQTPKHLITATGQRVTLRCSPRSGDLSVYWYQQSLDQGLQFLIQYYNGEERAKGNILERFSAQQFPDLHSELNLSSLELGDSALYFCASSANRGLSVNYGYTFGSGTRLTVV.

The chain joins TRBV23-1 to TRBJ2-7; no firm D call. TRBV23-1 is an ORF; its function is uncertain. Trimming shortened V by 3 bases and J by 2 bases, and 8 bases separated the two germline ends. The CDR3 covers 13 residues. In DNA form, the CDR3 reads TGCGCCAGCAGTCATACGACAACCTACGAGCAGTACTTC. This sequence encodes CASSHTTTYEQYF.

The DNA for the CDR3 is TGTGCCAGCAGCGTAGTTTCGGGGGGCGCCGGGGAGCTGTTTTTT. Translating it yields CASSVVSGGAGELFF. The chain has TRBV9 and TRBJ2-2; tentative D call: TRBD2 (7 bases). With 0 bases removed from V and 6 bases from J, the gap between germline ends came to 12 bases. Germline CDR1 SGDLS, CDR2 YYNGEE. This CDR3 comprises 15 residues.